The 16 T cell receptor beta chains reported below all come from one sample, sequenced in a study of human T cells and chemical hapten exposure. Time point denoted: pre-sensitization, week 0. As to treatment: therapeutic diphenylcyclopropenone sensitization with weekly scalp DPC. One entry per CDR3 protein results from TCRdb running MiXCR on the RACE reads. The sample holds 380,000 or so distinct CDR3 sequences; over 5% are singletons and the top ten take over 6.5%. Sequenced material: whole blood, taken in connection with sensitization to the hapten diphenylcyclopropenone (DPC). The receptors were gathered from a woman aged 18-29 years with alopecia areata. Some clones in this sample may be carry-over from other donors' samples.

In this sample, this clonotype turned up a few times. V and J are TRBV27 and TRBJ2-1, with 10 bases identical to TRBD1. The CDR3 runs 15 residues. The germline CDR1 and CDR2 sequences are MNHEY and SMNVEV (reference sequence). The V and J ends lost 2 bases and 6 bases, in that order; junction bases with no gene match: 4. CDR3 residues: CASSLGDRGLNEQFF. CDR3 DNA: TGTGCCAGCAGTTTAGGAGACAGGGGGCTCAATGAGCAGTTCTTC.

V and J are TRBV28 and TRBJ1-5; D may be TRBD1 (6 bases). This CDR3 region has 15 residues. CDR1 and CDR2 (germline): MDHEN, SYDVKM. Trimming left V 7 bases short and J 2 bases short, with 15 bases between. Written as DNA, the CDR3 is TGTGCCAGCACCTTCCGGGGGCTGGGCAATCAGCCCCAGCATTTT. Protein product: CASTFRGLGNQPQHF.

The chain uses TRBV4-3 and TRBJ1-2, with 7 positions matching TRBD1. Germline trimming cut 0 bases from V and 3 bases from J; bases unmatched to any gene: 10. CDR3 length: 17 residues. Germline CDR1 reads LGHNA; CDR2 reads YSLEER. CDR3: CASSQDHRATGDYGYTF. The DNA for the CDR3 is TGCGCCAGCAGCCAAGATCACCGGGCCACAGGGGACTATGGCTACACCTTC.

V is TRBV6-5 and J is TRBJ1-5; no clear D gene. Germline V gene data show CDR1 as MNHEY and CDR2 as SVGAGI. Trimming removed 2 bases at V and 0 bases at J, with 14 bases between. This CDR3 is built from 17 residues. As DNA, the CDR3 is TGTGCCAGCAGTTACACTTTGGCAGCACTTAGCAATCAGCCCCAGCATTTT. Its protein is CASSYTLAALSNQPQHF.

This clonotype was observed a few times. The CDR3 loop is CASSPPFDGQSTDTQYF. The CDR3 nucleotides read TGCGCCAGCAGCCCCCCTTTCGACGGACAAAGCACAGATACGCAGTATTTT. The chain uses TRBV5-1 and TRBJ2-3, with D possibly TRBD1 on 5 matching bases. There are 17 residues in the CDR3. V lost 4 bases and J 0 bases, leaving 18 bases between the germline ends. CDR1 and CDR2 from the germline V gene are SGHRS and YFSETQ. Full variable domain (outside the CDR3, taken from reference TRBV5-1 and TRBJ2-3): KAGVTQTPRYLIKTRGQQVTLSCSPISGHRSVSWYQQTPGQGLQFLFEYFSETQRNKGNFPGRFSGRQFSNSRSEMNVSTLELGDSALYLCASSPPFDGQSTDTQYFGPGTRLTVL.

This clonotype was seen a handful of times. This chain joins TRBV5-1 and TRBJ2-1, with D unresolved. The germline CDR1 and CDR2 sequences are SGHRS and YFSETQ. This CDR3 region has 13 residues. Trimming removed 8 bases from V and 3 bases from J, with 12 bases in between. The CDR3 DNA reads TGCGCCAGTCGAGTTGGGGTCTACAATGAGCAGTTCTTC. Amino acid sequence: CASRVGVYNEQFF.

This clonotype has a count of ten or more. The gene calls are TRBV20-1 and TRBJ1-2, with 8 bases fitting TRBD1. The junction had 7 bases not matched to a gene; V was cut back by 0 bases and J by 7 bases. There are 14 residues in the CDR3. The germline CDR1 and CDR2 sequences are DFQATT and SNEGSKA (reference sequence). CDR3 in DNA: TGCAGTGCTAGAGATCCGAGAACAGGGGGTGGCTACACCTTC. Protein product: CSARDPRTGGGYTF.

This clonotype has more than one count but fewer than ten. J is TRBJ1-6 and V is TRBV28, with unresolved D. CDR1 is MDHEN and CDR2 is SYDVKM in the germline V gene. There are 15 residues in the CDR3. Trimming removed 4 bases at V and 7 bases at J, with 14 bases between. CDR3 protein: CASSSSTRGNSPLHF. CDR3 nucleotides: TGTGCCAGCAGTTCATCGACCAGAGGGAATTCACCCCTCCACTTT.

This clonotype came up a few times. This chain connects TRBV7-2 to TRBJ1-2; tentative D call: TRBD1 (5 bases). The germline V gene has CDR1 SGHTA and CDR2 FQGNSA. Trimming stripped 5 bases from V and 6 bases from J, with 16 bases between. The CDR3 contains 14 residues. In DNA form, the CDR3 reads TGTGCCAGCAGCCCTAGATTGGAGGGGCATGGCTACACCTTC. It encodes CASSPRLEGHGYTF.

This clonotype is medium-sized (0.01 to 0.1%). The chain is built from TRBV3-1 and TRBJ1-4, with 9 positions matching TRBD1. The germline V gene encodes CDR1 LGHDT and CDR2 YNNKEL (reference sequence). This CDR3 is built from 20 residues. The V segment lost 2 bases and the J segment 0 bases; nucleotides outside the gene matches: 13. The CDR3 is CASSQKTGTGNRATNEKLFF. In nucleotides, the CDR3 is TGTGCCAGCAGCCAAAAGACCGGGACAGGGAACCGTGCAACTAATGAAAAACTGTTTTTT.

This clonotype was recorded a few times. V and J are TRBV9 and TRBJ2-3; TRBD2 aligns across 13 bases. The V and J ends lost 2 bases and 2 bases, in that order; junction bases with no gene match: 11. Germline lookup yields CDR1 SGDLS and CDR2 YYNGEE. The CDR3 runs to 19 residues. The CDR3 nucleotides are TGTGCCAGCAGCGTGGGACTAGCGGGGTGGACCCTTGACACAGATACGCAGTATTTT. It yields the protein CASSVGLAGWTLDTDTQYF. Drawing the rest from reference TRBV9 and TRBJ2-3, the complete variable domain is DSGVTQTPKHLITATGQRVTLRCSPRSGDLSVYWYQQSLDQGLQFLIQYYNGEERAKGNILERFSAQQFPDLHSELNLSSLELGDSALYFCASSVGLAGWTLDTDTQYFGPGTRLTVL.

This clonotype was recorded at least ten times. The gene calls are TRBV7-2 and TRBJ2-3; D gene uncertain. The CDR3 covers 13 residues. Deletions cut 3 bases from V and 4 bases from J, with 8 bases between. CDR1 is SGHTA, CDR2 FQGNSA, per germline. For the CDR3, the DNA is TGTGCCAGCAGCTTTTACAGAGCAGATACGCAGTATTTT. Translated: CASSFYRADTQYF.

This clonotype was seen just once. The genes are TRBV6-5 and TRBJ2-5; D gene ambiguous. CDR3 length equals 13 residues. Between the trimmed V and J ends, which lost 5 bases and 1 base, there was a span of 8 bases. CDR1 is MNHEY and CDR2 is SVGAGI in the germline V gene. This CDR3 is CASSAWSQETQYF. CDR3 nucleotide sequence: TGTGCCAGCAGTGCCTGGAGCCAAGAGACCCAGTACTTC.

This clonotype has more than one count but fewer than ten. The genes are TRBV14 and TRBJ1-2, with D possibly being TRBD1 (6 bases). V gave up 5 bases and J gave up 7 bases, with 11 bases separating them. Germline loops: CDR1 SGHDN, CDR2 FVKESK. The CDR3 is made up of 12 amino acids. CDR3 nucleotides: TGTGCCAGCAGCAGCGGACAGACTGGCTACACCTTC. Protein: CASSSGQTGYTF.

V usage is TRBV5-1 and J usage is TRBJ1-1; D is uncertain. This CDR3 is 13 amino acids long. Germline V lookup: CDR1 SGHRS, CDR2 YFSETQ. Trimming pared 8 bases from V and 1 base from J, leaving 12 bases between. This chain's CDR3 is CASRIGSNTEAFF. Written as DNA, the CDR3 is TGCGCCAGTCGGATCGGGTCGAACACTGAAGCTTTCTTT.

This clonotype has ten or more counts. The chain has TRBV20-1 and TRBJ2-4; no clear D. Per the germline V gene, CDR1 is DFQATT and CDR2 is SNEGSKA (reference sequence). The V gene lost 1 base and the J gene lost 8 bases, with 12 bases spanning the gap. The length of the CDR3 is 13 residues. CDR3 sequence reads: CSARVSSIDIQYF. The CDR3 DNA follows: TGCAGTGCTAGAGTCTCAAGCATAGACATTCAGTACTTC.